Given below is one TCR beta chain in context. Germline V gene data show CDR1 as SGHAT and CDR2 as FQDESV (reference sequence). The CDR3 consists of 15 residues. The V gene end was trimmed by 2 bases and the J gene end by 5 bases; junction bases not matched to a gene: 7. TCRdb re-derived calls from the RT-PCR reads in MiXCR, one entry per CDR3 protein. The repertoire holds about 680,000 distinct CDR3 sequences, with 14% as singletons. This TCR was recovered from a female donor in good health, serving as a healthy control. The V and J genes are TRBV11-1 and TRBJ2-5; 8 nucleotides align to TRBD2. The sequenced sample consisted of memory CD4+ T cells from blood. CDR3: CASSLPSGSVETQYF. The DNA of the CDR3 is TGTGCCAGCAGCTTACCAAGCGGGAGTGTGGAGACCCAGTACTTC.